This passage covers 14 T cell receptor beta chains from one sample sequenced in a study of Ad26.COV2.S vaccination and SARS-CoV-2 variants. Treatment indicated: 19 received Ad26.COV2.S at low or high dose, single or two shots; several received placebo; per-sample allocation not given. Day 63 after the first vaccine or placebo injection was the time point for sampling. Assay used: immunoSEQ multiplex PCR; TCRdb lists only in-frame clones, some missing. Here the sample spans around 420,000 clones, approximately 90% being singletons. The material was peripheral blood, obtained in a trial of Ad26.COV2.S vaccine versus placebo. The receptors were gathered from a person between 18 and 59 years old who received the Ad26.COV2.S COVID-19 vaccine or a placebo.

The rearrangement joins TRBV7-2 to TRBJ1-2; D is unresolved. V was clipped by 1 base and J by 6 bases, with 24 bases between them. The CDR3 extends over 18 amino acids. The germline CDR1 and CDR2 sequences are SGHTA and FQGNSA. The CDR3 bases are TGTGCCAGCAGCTTAGTGGGTATGAGAAGGAGGGCGGTTAATGGCTACACCTTC. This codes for CASSLVGMRRRAVNGYTF.

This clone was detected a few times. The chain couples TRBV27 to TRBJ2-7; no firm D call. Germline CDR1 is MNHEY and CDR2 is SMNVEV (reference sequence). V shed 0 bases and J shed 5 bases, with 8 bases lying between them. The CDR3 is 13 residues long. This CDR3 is CASSLSLGNEQYF. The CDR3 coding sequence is TGTGCCAGCAGTTTATCTTTGGGGAACGAGCAGTACTTC.

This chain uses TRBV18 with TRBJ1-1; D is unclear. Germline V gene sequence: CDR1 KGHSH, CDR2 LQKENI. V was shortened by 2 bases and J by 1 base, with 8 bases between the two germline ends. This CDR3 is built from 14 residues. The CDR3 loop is CASSPSSGNTEAFF. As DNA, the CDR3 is TGTGCCAGCTCACCAAGTTCCGGGAACACTGAAGCTTTCTTT.

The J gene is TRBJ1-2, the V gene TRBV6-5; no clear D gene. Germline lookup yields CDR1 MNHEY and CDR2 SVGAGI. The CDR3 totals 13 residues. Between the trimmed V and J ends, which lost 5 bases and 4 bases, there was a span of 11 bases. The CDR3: CASSPGGIYGYTF. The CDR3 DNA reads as TGTGCCAGCAGTCCAGGAGGGATCTATGGCTACACCTTC.

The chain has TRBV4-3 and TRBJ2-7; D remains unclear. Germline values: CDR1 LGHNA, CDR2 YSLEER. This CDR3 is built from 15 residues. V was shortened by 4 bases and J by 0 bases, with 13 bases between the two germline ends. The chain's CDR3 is CASSPSSVGSYEQYF. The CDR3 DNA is TGCGCCAGCAGCCCCTCAAGCGTTGGCTCCTACGAGCAGTACTTC.

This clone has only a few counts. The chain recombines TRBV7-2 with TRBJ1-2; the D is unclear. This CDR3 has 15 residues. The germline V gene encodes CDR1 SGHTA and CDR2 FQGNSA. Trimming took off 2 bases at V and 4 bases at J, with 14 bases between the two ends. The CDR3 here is CASSLRASRVYGYTF. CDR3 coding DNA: TGTGCCAGCAGCTTAAGGGCCTCAAGGGTCTATGGCTACACCTTC.

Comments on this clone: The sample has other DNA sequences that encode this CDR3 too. The CDR3 here is CASSPGSYEQYF. The CDR3 DNA follows: TGTGCCAGCAGTCCCGGGTCCTACGAGCAGTACTTC. This chain links TRBV6-2 or TRBV6-3 with TRBJ2-7; no clear D gene. The germline gives CDR1 MNHEY, CDR2 SVGEGT. Trimming cost V 5 bases and J 1 base, with 6 bases left between them. CDR3 length: 12 residues.

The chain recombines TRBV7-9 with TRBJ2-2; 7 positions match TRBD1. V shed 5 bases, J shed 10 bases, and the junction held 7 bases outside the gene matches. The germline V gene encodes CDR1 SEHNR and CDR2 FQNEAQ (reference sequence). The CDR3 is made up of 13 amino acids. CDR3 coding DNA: TGTGCCAGCAGCATCCAGACAGGGTCGGAGCTGTTTTTT. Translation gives CASSIQTGSELFF.

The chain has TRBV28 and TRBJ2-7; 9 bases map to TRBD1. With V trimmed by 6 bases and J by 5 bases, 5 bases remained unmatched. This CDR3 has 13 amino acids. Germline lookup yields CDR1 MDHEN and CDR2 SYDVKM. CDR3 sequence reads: CASSLGQGNEQYF. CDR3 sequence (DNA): TGTGCCAGCAGCTTAGGACAGGGGAACGAGCAGTACTTC.

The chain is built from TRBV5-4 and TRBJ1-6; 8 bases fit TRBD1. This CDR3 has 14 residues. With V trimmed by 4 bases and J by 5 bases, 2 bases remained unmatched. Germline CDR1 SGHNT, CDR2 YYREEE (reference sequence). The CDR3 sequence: CASSRTGNNSPLHF. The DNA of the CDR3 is TGTGCCAGCAGCCGGACAGGGAATAATTCACCCCTCCACTTT.

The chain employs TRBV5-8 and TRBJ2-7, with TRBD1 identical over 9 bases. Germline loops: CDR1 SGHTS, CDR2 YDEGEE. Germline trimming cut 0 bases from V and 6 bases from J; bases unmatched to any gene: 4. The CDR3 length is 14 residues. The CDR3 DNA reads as TGTGCCAGCAGCTTGGACAGGGGGCTGGTCGAGCAGTACTTC. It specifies CASSLDRGLVEQYF.

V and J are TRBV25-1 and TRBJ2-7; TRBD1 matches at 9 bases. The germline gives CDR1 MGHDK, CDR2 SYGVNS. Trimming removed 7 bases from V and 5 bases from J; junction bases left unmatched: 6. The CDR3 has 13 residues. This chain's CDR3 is CASNLQGANEQYF. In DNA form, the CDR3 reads TGTGCCAGCAATCTACAGGGGGCGAACGAGCAGTACTTC.

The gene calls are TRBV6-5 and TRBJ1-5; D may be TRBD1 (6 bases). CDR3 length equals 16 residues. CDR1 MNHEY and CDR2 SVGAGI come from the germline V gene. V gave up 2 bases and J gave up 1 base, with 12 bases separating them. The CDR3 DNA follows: TGTGCCAGCAGTTACAGAAGGGACAAAAGCAATCAGCCCCAGCATTTT. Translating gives CASSYRRDKSNQPQHF.

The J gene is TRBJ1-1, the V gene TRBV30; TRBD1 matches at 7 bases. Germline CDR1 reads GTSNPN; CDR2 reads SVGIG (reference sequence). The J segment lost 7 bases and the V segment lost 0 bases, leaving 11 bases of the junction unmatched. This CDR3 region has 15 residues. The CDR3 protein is CAWSVVGLGQREAFF. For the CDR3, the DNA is TGTGCCTGGAGTGTCGTCGGGTTGGGACAGCGTGAAGCTTTCTTT.